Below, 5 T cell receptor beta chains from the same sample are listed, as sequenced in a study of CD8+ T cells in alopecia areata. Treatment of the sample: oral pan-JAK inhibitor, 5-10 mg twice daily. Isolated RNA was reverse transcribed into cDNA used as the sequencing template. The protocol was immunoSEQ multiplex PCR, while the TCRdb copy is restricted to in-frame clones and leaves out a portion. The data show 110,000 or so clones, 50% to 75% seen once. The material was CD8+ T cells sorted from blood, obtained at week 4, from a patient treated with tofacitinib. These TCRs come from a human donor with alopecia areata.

The CDR3, as DNA: TGTGCCTGGAGTGGCAGGAACACTGAAGCTTTCTTT. Translation: CAWSGRNTEAFF. The chain joins TRBV30 to TRBJ1-1, with D unresolved. The CDR3 runs 12 residues. Germline V gene lookup returns CDR1 GTSNPN and CDR2 SVGIG (reference sequence). With 1 base removed from V and 1 base from J, the gap between germline ends came to 4 bases. The whole variable domain, filled in from reference TRBV30 and TRBJ1-1, reads SQTIHQWPATLVQPVGSPLSLECTVEGTSNPNLYWYRQAAGRGLQLLFYSVGIGQISSEVPQNLSASRPQDRQFILSSKKLLLSDSGFYLCAWSGRNTEAFFGQGTRLTVV.

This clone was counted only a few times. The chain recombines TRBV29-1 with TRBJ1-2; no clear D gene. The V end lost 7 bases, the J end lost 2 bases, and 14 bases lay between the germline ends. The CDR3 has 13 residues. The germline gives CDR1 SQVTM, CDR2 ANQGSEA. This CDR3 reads CSANDLLNYGYTF. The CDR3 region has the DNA TGCAGCGCTAATGACCTCTTAAACTATGGCTACACCTTC.

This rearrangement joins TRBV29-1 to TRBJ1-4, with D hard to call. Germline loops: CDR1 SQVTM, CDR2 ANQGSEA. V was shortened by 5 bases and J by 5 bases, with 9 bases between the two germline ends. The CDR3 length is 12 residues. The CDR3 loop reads CSVSTLNEKLFF. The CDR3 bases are TGCAGCGTTAGCACGTTAAATGAAAAACTGTTTTTT.

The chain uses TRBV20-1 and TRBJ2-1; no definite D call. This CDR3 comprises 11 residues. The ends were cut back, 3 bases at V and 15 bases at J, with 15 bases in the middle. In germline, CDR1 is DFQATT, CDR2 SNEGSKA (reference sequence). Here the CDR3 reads CSASRTSRPFF. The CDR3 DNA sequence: TGCAGTGCTAGTCGGACGTCAAGGCCGTTCTTC.

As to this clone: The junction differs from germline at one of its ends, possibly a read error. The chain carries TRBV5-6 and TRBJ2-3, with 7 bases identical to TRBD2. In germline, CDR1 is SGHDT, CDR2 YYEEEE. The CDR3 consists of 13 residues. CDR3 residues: CASSLSSGVAGPF. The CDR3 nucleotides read TGTGCCAGCAGCTTGTCCAGCGGGGTTGCGGGGCCCTTT.